This T cell receptor beta chain was sequenced during a study of T-cell reconstitution after alpha-beta-depleted transplantation in children. After removal of 5 bases from V and 1 base from J, the junction contained 6 bases not matched to a gene. Germline V gene sequence: CDR1 DFQATT, CDR2 SNEGSKA (reference sequence). The CDR3 contains 15 residues. The library targeted TCRbeta and was prepared with unique molecular identifiers. Each CDR3 protein gets one entry after TCRdb re-called the PCR reads with MiXCR. Of about 400,000 distinct CDR3 sequences in the sample, over 20% were seen once. This clonotype came up a few times.

The clonotype comes from a human donor who donated a stem cell graft to a child with acute myeloid leukemia. Sequenced material: PBMCs from the stem cell graft donor, taken from the stem cell graft. The chain links TRBV20-1 to TRBJ2-1, with 9 bases identical to TRBD2. The CDR3 coding sequence is TGCAGTGCTCCCAGACTAGCGGCTTCCTACAATGAGCAGTTCTTC. This codes for CSAPRLAASYNEQFF.